These T cell receptor beta chains were read from a single sample in a study of CD8 T cells in Susac syndrome. MiXCR was run by TCRdb on the immunoSEQ multiplex PCR reads, yielding one entry per CDR3 protein. The sample yields roughly 330,000 distinct CDR3 sequences, around 92% seen once. The sample consisted of CD4+ T cells from PBMCs. Receptors were obtained from a human donor with multiple sclerosis. CDR3s include the opening cysteine and the closing phenylalanine or tryptophan. Clone size is not always given. Where it is, it says once, few, many or a class for expanded clones.

J gene | V gene | CDR3 length | clone size | CDR3 protein
TRBJ1-4 | TRBV29-1 | 15 | . | CSGRNRGKANEKLFF
TRBJ2-7 | TRBV3-1 | 15 | . | CASSQGTGAPYEQYF
TRBJ1-1 | TRBV9 | 15 | . | CASGVGAGANTEAFF
TRBJ2-6 | TRBV6-4 | 15 | once | CASSDSFSGANVLTF
TRBJ2-7 | TRBV5-1 | 16 | . | CASSLADQGRTYEQYF
TRBJ2-7 | TRBV7-8 | 20 | . | CASSLEQKGRRLGSFYEQYF
TRBJ1-2 | TRBV29-1 | 13 | . | CSVRGPQNYGYTF
TRBJ1-5 | TRBV20-1 | 18 | . | CSASGYGQEGYYNQPQHF
TRBJ1-4 | TRBV14 | 13 | . | CASSQVTGEKLFF
TRBJ2-1 | TRBV6-2/TRBV6-3 | 14 | once | CASSVTNGYNEQFF
TRBJ2-1 | TRBV2 | 16 | . | CASSEHRGGGYNEQFF
TRBJ2-1 | TRBV20-1 | 13 | . | CSAWTSGKNEQFF
TRBJ1-2 | TRBV10-3 | 13 | . | CAISVEAAGGYTF
TRBJ2-2 | TRBV20-1 | 14 | . | CSAAGHPNTGELFF
TRBJ2-1 | TRBV7-8 | 14 | . | CASSLDFRANEQFF
TRBJ2-7 | TRBV7-2 | 20 | once | CASSLAHGGQSGRDFYEQYF
TRBJ1-1 | TRBV20-1 | 14 | . | CSARDLVGVTEAFF
TRBJ2-3 | TRBV5-1 | 12 | . | CASSFGPDTQYF
TRBJ2-5 | TRBV30 | 18 | . | CAWSGGFSTSGSGETQYF
TRBJ2-7 | TRBV11-3 | 16 | . | CASSLVRTGSSYEQYF
TRBJ2-5 | TRBV30 | 14 | . | CAWSQDRNQETQYF
TRBJ1-2 | TRBV2 | 13 | . | CASSARGTYGYTF
TRBJ1-5 | TRBV2 | 15 | . | CASSFYQGGNQPQHF
TRBJ2-2 | TRBV20-1 | 14 | . | CSARDTKRGGELFF
TRBJ1-1 | TRBV5-4 | 15 | . | CASSLPGNGVTEAFF
TRBJ2-1 | TRBV6-2/TRBV6-3 | 14 | . | CASSDPSSYNEQFF
TRBJ2-2 | TRBV7-9 | 15 | . | CASSLRGPDTGELFF
TRBJ1-2 | TRBV18 | 13 | . | CASSPDGEGGYTF
TRBJ2-3 | TRBV20-1 | 14 | . | CSARGNRRTDTQYF
TRBJ2-7 | TRBV5-1 | 15 | . | CASSFGTGTYYEQYF
TRBJ2-5 | TRBV12-3/TRBV12-4 | 15 | . | CASSFIGGVQETQYF
TRBJ2-3 | TRBV7-9 | 16 | . | CASSSRGLAGGNTQYF
TRBJ1-5 | TRBV28 | 15 | . | CASSLPGGVHQPQHF
TRBJ2-1 | TRBV5-6 | 14 | . | CASTLTGATNEQFF
TRBJ1-1 | TRBV19 | 14 | . | CASSIGGRRTEAFF
TRBJ1-1 | TRBV23-1 | 15 | . | CASSQSEASNTEAFF
TRBJ2-3 | TRBV29-1 | 14 | . | CSVERAPWTDTQYF
TRBJ2-1 | TRBV6-1 | 15 | . | CASSDPGSSYNEQFF
TRBJ1-1 | TRBV20-1 | 12 | few | CSAPTGGIEAFF
TRBJ2-5 | TRBV5-1 | 17 | . | CASSLLGIRQGQETQYF
TRBJ1-2 | TRBV20-1 | 15 | . | CSASGRGHQRGGYTF
TRBJ2-1 | TRBV30 | 13 | . | CAWSYSGGQTQFF
TRBJ2-1 | TRBV12-3/TRBV12-4 | 12 | few | CASSLVFGEQFF
TRBJ2-1 | TRBV20-1 | 16 | . | CSAPSGTSGGGNEQFF
TRBJ2-6 | TRBV6-6 | 15 | . | CASSYSGSGANVLTF
TRBJ1-2 | TRBV10-3 | 10 | . | CAISEEGYTF
TRBJ1-1 | TRBV19 | 13 | few | CASSPRRNTEAFF